This T cell receptor (beta chain) was captured in a study of T cell changes during pregnancy in multiple sclerosis. Using immunoSEQ multiplex PCR, the repertoire was profiled, and TCRdb retains in-frame clones only, with some absent. This table has tens of thousands of clones, around nine tenths appearing once. CDR3 size: 13 residues. With V trimmed by 7 bases and J by 6 bases, 5 bases remained unmatched. Germline loops: CDR1 LNHDA, CDR2 SQIVND (reference sequence). V and J are TRBV19 and TRBJ2-7; 11 bases line up with TRBD2. The source of this sequence is a female donor with multiple sclerosis, enrolled in a pregnancy study. Here the sequenced sample was CD8+ T cells from peripheral blood mononuclear cells, taken in the second trimester of pregnancy. The CDR3 reads CASNSGRAFEQYF. CDR3 DNA sequence: TGTGCCAGTAATAGCGGGAGGGCGTTCGAGCAGTACTTC.